This T cell receptor beta chain was sequenced during a study of T-cell reconstitution after alpha-beta-depleted transplantation in children. This clonotype was counted at least ten times. The TCRbeta library incorporated unique molecular identifiers. MiXCR, applied by TCRdb to the PCR reads, yields one record per CDR3 protein. The sample consists of about 270,000 distinct CDR3 sequences, 9.9% of them appearing once. Per the germline V gene, CDR1 is SGHRS and CDR2 is YFSETQ. The CDR3 runs 13 residues. Trimming took off 0 bases at V and 3 bases at J, with 6 bases between the two ends. This sample comprised PBMCs from the stem cell graft donor, obtained from the stem cell graft. This receptor was taken from a human donor who donated a stem cell graft to a child with SCID. V and J are TRBV5-1 and TRBJ1-2; unclear D gene. This CDR3 is CASSLDFDYGYTF. The CDR3 DNA follows: TGCGCCAGCAGCTTGGATTTTGACTATGGCTACACCTTC.